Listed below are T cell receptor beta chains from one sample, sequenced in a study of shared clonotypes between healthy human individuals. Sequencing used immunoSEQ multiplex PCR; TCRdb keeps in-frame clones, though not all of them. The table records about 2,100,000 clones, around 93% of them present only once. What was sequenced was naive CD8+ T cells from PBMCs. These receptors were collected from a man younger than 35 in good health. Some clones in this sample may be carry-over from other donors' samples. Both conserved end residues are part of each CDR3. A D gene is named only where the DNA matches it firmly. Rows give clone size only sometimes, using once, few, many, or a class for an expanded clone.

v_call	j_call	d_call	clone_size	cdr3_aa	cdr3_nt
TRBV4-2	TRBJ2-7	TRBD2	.	CASSQPDGTSFDEQYF	TGTGCCAGCAGCCAACCCGACGGGACTAGTTTTGATGAGCAGTACTTC
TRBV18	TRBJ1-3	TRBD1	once	CASSPLGDRGRNTIYF	TGTGCCAGCTCACCGCTAGGGGACAGGGGGCGAAACACCATATATTTT
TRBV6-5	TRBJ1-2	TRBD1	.	CASSSGTGHGYTF	TGTGCCAGCAGTTCCGGGACAGGGCACGGCTACACCTTC
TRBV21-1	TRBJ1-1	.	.	CASSIKQEEDTEAFF	TGTGCCAGCAGCATCAAACAGGAGGAGGACACTGAAGCTTTCTTT
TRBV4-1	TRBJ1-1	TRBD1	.	CASSHKQGSDNTEAFF	TGCGCCAGCAGCCACAAACAGGGGTCGGATAACACTGAAGCTTTCTTT
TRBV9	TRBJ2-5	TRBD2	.	CASSRGLAVQETQYF	TGTGCCAGCAGCCGCGGACTAGCGGTCCAAGAGACCCAGTACTTC
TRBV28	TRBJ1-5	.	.	CASSAENSPYSNQPQHF	TGTGCCAGCAGTGCGGAAAACAGCCCGTATAGCAATCAGCCCCAGCATTTT
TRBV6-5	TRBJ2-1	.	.	CASSYDRGGGSEQFF	TGTGCCAGCAGTTACGACAGGGGAGGGGGAAGTGAGCAGTTCTTC
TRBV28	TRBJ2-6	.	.	CATSYLPDSGANVLTF	TGTGCCACCTCCTACCTACCCGACTCTGGGGCCAACGTCCTGACTTTC
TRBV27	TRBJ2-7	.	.	CASAQGASGYYEQYF	TGTGCCAGCGCCCAGGGGGCTAGCGGATACTACGAGCAGTACTTC
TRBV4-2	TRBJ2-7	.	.	CASSQEAGSYEQYF	TGTGCCAGCAGCCAAGAGGCGGGGAGCTACGAGCAGTACTTC
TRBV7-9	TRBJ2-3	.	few	CASSHPADTQYF	TGTGCCAGCAGTCACCCTGCAGATACGCAGTATTTT
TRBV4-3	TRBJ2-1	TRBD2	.	CASSGTSAGEQFF	TGCGCCAGCAGCGGGACTAGCGCGGGTGAGCAGTTCTTC
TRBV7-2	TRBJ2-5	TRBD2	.	CASSFGGYQETQYF	TGTGCCAGCAGCTTCGGGGGGTACCAAGAGACCCAGTACTTC
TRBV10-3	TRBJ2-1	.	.	CAISESSGLLLNEQFF	TGTGCCATCAGTGAGTCGTCGGGGCTTCTGTTGAATGAGCAGTTCTTC
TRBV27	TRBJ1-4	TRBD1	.	CASSPLSDREKLFF	TGTGCCAGCAGTCCATTATCAGACAGGGAGAAACTGTTTTTT
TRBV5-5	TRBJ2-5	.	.	CASSLGGRMYQETQYF	TGTGCCAGCAGCTTGGGGGGGAGAATGTACCAAGAGACCCAGTACTTC
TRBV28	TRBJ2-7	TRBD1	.	CASSGSDRAEQYF	TGTGCCAGCAGTGGGAGTGACAGGGCCGAGCAGTACTTC
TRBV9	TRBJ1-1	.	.	CASGEGGNTEAFF	TGTGCCAGCGGTGAGGGAGGGAACACTGAAGCTTTCTTT
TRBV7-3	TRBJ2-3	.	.	CASSLESTDTQYF	TGTGCCAGCAGCCTAGAAAGCACAGATACGCAGTATTTT
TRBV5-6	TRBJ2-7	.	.	CASSLKTGLFFYEQYF	TGTGCCAGCAGCTTGAAGACAGGTCTTTTTTTCTACGAGCAGTACTTC
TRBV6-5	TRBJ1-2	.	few	CASRLQARPGYGYTF	TGTGCCAGCAGATTACAGGCCCGGCCTGGCTATGGCTACACCTTC
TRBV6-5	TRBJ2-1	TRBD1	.	CASSQGQSSYNEQFF	TGTGCCAGCAGCCAGGGACAGAGCTCCTACAATGAGCAGTTCTTC
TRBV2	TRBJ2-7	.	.	CASSGDHSYEQYF	TGTGCCAGCAGCGGGGACCACTCCTACGAGCAGTACTTC
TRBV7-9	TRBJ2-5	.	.	CASSFTPLDSQETQYF	TGTGCCAGCAGCTTTACCCCTTTGGACAGCCAAGAGACCCAGTACTTC
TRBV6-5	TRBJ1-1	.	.	CASRPPGGVNTEAFF	TGTGCCAGCAGACCACCCGGTGGGGTGAACACTGAAGCTTTCTTT
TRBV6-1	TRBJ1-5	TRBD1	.	CASSERDRARNQPQHF	TGTGCCAGCAGTGAAAGGGACAGGGCAAGGAATCAGCCCCAGCATTTT
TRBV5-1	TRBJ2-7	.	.	CASSRNTGPGEQYF	TGCGCCAGCAGCCGCAATACAGGGCCGGGAGAGCAGTACTTC
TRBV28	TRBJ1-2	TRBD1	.	CASRLDREGYTF	TGTGCCAGCAGATTAGACAGGGAAGGCTACACCTTC
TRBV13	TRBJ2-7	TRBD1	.	CASSSQMDRGYEQYF	TGTGCCAGCAGCTCGCAGATGGACAGGGGCTACGAGCAGTACTTC
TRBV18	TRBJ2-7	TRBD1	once	CASSHGTGFSYEQYF	TGTGCCAGCTCACACGGGACAGGGTTCTCCTACGAGCAGTACTTC
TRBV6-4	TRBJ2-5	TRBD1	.	CASTRQGRQETQYF	TGTGCCAGCACGAGACAGGGAAGACAAGAGACCCAGTACTTC
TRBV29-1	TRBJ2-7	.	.	CSVRLSLSYEQYF	TGCAGCGTCCGACTGAGTCTCTCCTACGAGCAGTACTTC
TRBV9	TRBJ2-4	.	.	CASSAQADNIQYF	TGTGCCAGCAGCGCCCAGGCAGACAACATTCAGTACTTC
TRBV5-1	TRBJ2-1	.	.	CASSLARDPPYNEQFF	TGCGCCAGCAGCTTGGCCCGAGACCCCCCCTACAATGAGCAGTTCTTC
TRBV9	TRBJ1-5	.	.	CASSTLDSLGTGQPQHF	TGTGCCAGCAGCACGCTCGACAGTCTGGGGACGGGTCAGCCCCAGCATTTT
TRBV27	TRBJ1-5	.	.	CASSLEGGLVQPQHF	TGTGCCAGCAGTCTTGAAGGGGGGCTGGTTCAGCCCCAGCATTTT
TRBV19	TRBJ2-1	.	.	CASSIDRGAYNEQFF	TGTGCCAGTAGTATAGACAGGGGCGCTTACAATGAGCAGTTCTTC
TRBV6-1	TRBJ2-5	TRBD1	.	CASSVRGPLQETQYF	TGTGCCAGCAGCGTCAGGGGGCCCCTACAAGAGACCCAGTACTTC
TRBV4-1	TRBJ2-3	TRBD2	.	CASSQDWTSGSFSTDTQYF	TGCGCCAGCAGCCAAGATTGGACTAGCGGGAGCTTTAGCACAGATACGCAGTATTTT
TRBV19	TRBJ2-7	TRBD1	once	CASSIAAGGYYEQYF	TGTGCCAGTAGTATAGCGGCAGGGGGCTACTACGAGCAGTACTTC
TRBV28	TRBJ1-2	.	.	CASTSDSRTLYGYTF	TGTGCCAGCACTTCGGACAGCCGAACACTCTATGGCTACACCTTC
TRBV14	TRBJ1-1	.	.	CASSQVGSTEAFF	TGTGCCAGCAGCCAAGTAGGTAGTACTGAAGCTTTCTTT
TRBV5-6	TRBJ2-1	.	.	CASSFQGVYNEQFF	TGTGCCAGCAGCTTCCAGGGCGTTTACAATGAGCAGTTCTTC
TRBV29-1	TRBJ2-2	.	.	CSVLRSGELFF	TGCAGCGTTCTCCGGTCCGGGGAGCTGTTTTTT
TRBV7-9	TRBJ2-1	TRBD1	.	CASSPTGTGNEQFF	TGTGCCAGCAGCCCGACGGGGACAGGGAATGAGCAGTTCTTC
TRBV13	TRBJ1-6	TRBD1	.	CASSPRGTGGLAPLHF	TGTGCCAGCAGCCCTAGGGGGACAGGGGGCCTTGCACCCCTCCACTTT
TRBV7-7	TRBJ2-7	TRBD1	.	CASSLGTGSYEQYF	TGTGCCAGCAGCTTAGGGACAGGGTCCTACGAGCAGTACTTC
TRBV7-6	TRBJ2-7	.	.	CASSFRDNRNYEQYF	TGTGCCAGCAGCTTCCGGGACAATCGGAACTACGAGCAGTACTTC
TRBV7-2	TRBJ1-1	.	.	CASSLTGYGTEAFF	TGTGCCAGCAGCTTAACGGGGTACGGCACTGAAGCTTTCTTT
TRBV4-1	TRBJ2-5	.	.	CASSQVRKTGLAQETQYF	TGCGCCAGCAGCCAAGTGCGTAAGACGGGGCTAGCCCAAGAGACCCAGTACTTC
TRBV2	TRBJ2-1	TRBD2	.	CAVQSSGSQLGDEQFF	TGTGCCGTTCAGAGTAGCGGGTCCCAATTGGGGGATGAGCAGTTCTTC
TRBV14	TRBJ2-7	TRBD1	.	CASSRDRVGSYEQYF	TGTGCCAGCAGCCGTGACAGGGTAGGCTCCTACGAGCAGTACTTC
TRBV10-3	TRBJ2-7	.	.	CAIRPMRGAYEQYF	TGTGCCATCAGGCCAATGCGCGGGGCCTACGAGCAGTACTTC
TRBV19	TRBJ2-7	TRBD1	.	CASSKGQGYEQYF	TGTGCCAGTAGTAAGGGACAGGGGTACGAGCAGTACTTC
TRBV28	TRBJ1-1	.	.	CASSLVGLNTEAFF	TGTGCCAGCAGTTTAGTAGGACTAAACACTGAAGCTTTCTTT
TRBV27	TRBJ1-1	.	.	CASSSQAMNTEAFF	TGTGCCAGCAGTTCACAGGCCATGAACACTGAAGCTTTCTTT